These 32 T cell receptor beta chains were all obtained from the same sample, sequenced in a study of radiotherapy plus CTLA-4 blockade in lung cancer. Assay: immunoSEQ multiplex PCR; the TCRdb copy retains only in-frame clones and omits some. The sample carries over 80,000 clones, around nine tenths recorded once. The sequenced sample was peripheral blood, obtained from a patient treated with radiotherapy plus ipilimumab. The receptors originated from a human donor with non-small cell lung cancer that progressed on radiotherapy plus ipilimumab.

In this sample, this clone turned up a few times. The V gene is TRBV7-6, the J gene TRBJ2-7, with D possibly being TRBD2 (5 bases). CDR1 and CDR2 (germline): SGHVS, FNYEAQ. This CDR3 has 15 residues. The germline V and J ends were trimmed by 5 bases and 2 bases, with 16 bases remaining between them. CDR3 protein: CASSRAFGVAYEQYF. Here the CDR3 DNA reads TGTGCCAGCAGCCGCGCCTTCGGGGTAGCCTACGAGCAGTACTTC.

The J gene is TRBJ1-2, the V gene TRBV5-6; TRBD1 agrees at 7 bases. Germline assignment: CDR1 SGHDT and CDR2 YYEEEE. Trimming at V came to 0 bases and at J to 0 bases, leaving 5 bases not matched to a gene. The CDR3 is 16 residues long. The CDR3 is CASSLGTGHTNYGYTF. The CDR3, as DNA: TGTGCCAGCAGCTTGGGGACAGGACATACTAACTATGGCTACACCTTC.

The chain is built from TRBV18 and TRBJ2-7; maybe TRBD1 (5 bases). CDR1 KGHSH and CDR2 LQKENI come from the germline V gene. The V end lost 1 base, the J end lost 6 bases, and 22 bases lay between the germline ends. CDR3 length equals 17 residues. DNA of the CDR3: TGTGCCAGCTCACCACTCTTAGCAGGGATAACCCGTCGCGAGCAGTACTTC. Protein sequence: CASSPLLAGITRREQYF.

The rearrangement links TRBV27 to TRBJ2-1; tentatively, D is TRBD1 (8 bases). Germline values: CDR1 MNHEY, CDR2 SMNVEV (reference sequence). Trimming took 6 bases from V and 4 from J, leaving 16 bases between them. The CDR3 totals 15 residues. The CDR3 DNA sequence: TGTGCCAGCAGGCGGGGGACAGGTGGATACAATGAGCAGTTCTTC. As protein: CASRRGTGGYNEQFF.

In this sample, this clone turned up a few times. The genes are TRBV5-1 and TRBJ1-3; possibly TRBD1 for D (5 bases). The germline V gene has CDR1 SGHRS and CDR2 YFSETQ. The V end was cut by 4 bases, the J end by 0 bases, with 14 bases between. The length of the CDR3 is 16 residues. CDR3 amino acids: CASSQQVSSSGNTIYF. CDR3 DNA sequence: TGCGCCAGCAGCCAACAGGTGTCTAGCTCTGGAAACACCATATATTTT.

The chain combines TRBV29-1 with TRBJ1-2; D not resolved. The CDR3 totals 13 residues. CDR1 SQVTM and CDR2 ANQGSEA come from the germline V gene. V lost 7 bases, J lost 4 bases, and 16 bases lay in between. The CDR3 DNA reads as TGCAGCGCCGTAGGACGGGCGGGCTATGGCTACACCTTC. Translation: CSAVGRAGYGYTF.

This rearrangement joins TRBV5-1 to TRBJ2-7, with 12 bases fitting TRBD2. Germline V CDR1 and CDR2: SGHRS, YFSETQ. This CDR3 spans 14 amino acids. The junction had 7 bases not matched to a gene; V was cut back by 6 bases and J by 6 bases. This chain's CDR3 is CASIHWTSGAEQYF. In DNA form, the CDR3 reads TGCGCCAGCATCCACTGGACTAGCGGGGCCGAGCAGTACTTC.

The CDR3 is CASSLNSEQYF. The CDR3 coding sequence is TGTGCCAGCAGCTTGAACTCCGAGCAGTACTTC. The V call is TRBV5-6, the J call TRBJ2-7; D gene uncertain. Trimming removed 1 base at V and 6 bases at J, with 5 bases between. CDR1 and CDR2 (germline): SGHDT, YYEEEE. The CDR3 loop spans 11 amino acids. Filled out from reference TRBV5-6 and TRBJ2-7, the complete variable domain reads DAGVTQSPTHLIKTRGQQVTLRCSPKSGHDTVSWYQQALGQGPQFIFQYYEEEERQRGNFPDRFSGHQFPNYSSELNVNALLLGDSALYLCASSLNSEQYFGPGTRLTVT.

The sample holds a few counts of this clone. The chain uses TRBV30 and TRBJ1-1; unclear D gene. The V and J ends lost 1 base and 0 bases respectively, with 6 bases between them. Germline V gene sequence: CDR1 GTSNPN, CDR2 SVGIG (reference sequence). CDR3 length: 13 amino acids. CDR3 in DNA: TGTGCCTGGAGTGCCTCCATGAACACTGAAGCTTTCTTT. Residues: CAWSASMNTEAFF.

The chain carries TRBV4-1 and TRBJ2-1; tentatively, D is TRBD1 or TRBD2 (5 bases each). From germline, CDR1 is MGHRA and CDR2 YSYEKL. V was shortened by 1 base and J by 4 bases, with 14 bases between the two germline ends. CDR3 size: 16 residues. Here the CDR3 DNA reads TGCGCCAGCAGCCAAGGAGACCGGGGCTTTTACAATGAGCAGTTCTTC. It translates to CASSQGDRGFYNEQFF.

V and J are TRBV2 and TRBJ2-7; 10 nucleotides match TRBD1. The CDR3 sequence is 13 residues long. V shed 6 bases and J 7 bases; nucleotides not matched to a gene: 6. In germline, CDR1 is SNHLY, CDR2 FYNNEI. CDR3 sequence: CASSLDRGREQYF. In nucleotides, the CDR3 is TGTGCCAGCAGCCTAGACAGGGGGCGTGAGCAGTACTTC.

In DNA, the CDR3 is TGTGCCAGCAGCTTAGGTGGGGGAGCAGGGCAGCCCCAGCATTTT. Its protein is CASSLGGGAGQPQHF. J is TRBJ1-5 and V is TRBV7-8; maybe TRBD1 (5 bases). The V gene's germline CDR1 is SGHVS and CDR2 FQNEAQ. The CDR3 is made up of 15 amino acids. The germline V and J ends were trimmed by 1 base and 7 bases, with 14 bases remaining between them.

The chain joins TRBV14 to TRBJ2-3; tentative D call: TRBD2 (6 bases). Looked up from germline, CDR1 is SGHDN and CDR2 is FVKESK. The CDR3 spans 15 residues. V gave up 3 bases and J gave up 2 bases, with 12 bases separating them. CDR3 in amino acids: CASSQRGGPTDTQYF. Written as DNA, the CDR3 is TGTGCCAGCAGCCAGAGGGGAGGCCCCACAGATACGCAGTATTTT.

This rearrangement joins TRBV5-4 to TRBJ2-7, with 12 nucleotides matching TRBD2. The CDR3 is 16 amino acids. The germline V gene has CDR1 SGHNT and CDR2 YYREEE (reference sequence). Trimming removed 0 bases from V and 5 bases from J; junction bases left unmatched: 6. CDR3 DNA: TGTGCCAGCAGCTTGGAGGCGCTAGCGGGAGGGAACGAGCAGTACTTC. Its protein is CASSLEALAGGNEQYF.

The V and J genes are TRBV5-6 and TRBJ1-4; tentative D call: TRBD1 (6 bases). Germline assignment: CDR1 SGHDT and CDR2 YYEEEE. This CDR3 contains 14 residues. V was pared by 1 base and J by 8 bases, with 12 bases between. This chain's CDR3 is CASSLRGINEKLFF. The CDR3 DNA follows: TGTGCCAGCAGCTTGAGGGGGATTAACGAAAAACTGTTTTTT.

The chain couples TRBV7-2 to TRBJ1-2, with 8 nucleotides matching TRBD1. CDR1 SGHTA and CDR2 FQGNSA come from the germline V gene. This CDR3 has 16 residues. V trimming: 4 bases; J trimming: 0 bases; junction bases outside the gene matches: 7. CDR3 residues: CASSSPDRVPNYGYTF. CDR3 DNA sequence: TGTGCCAGCAGCTCCCCGGACAGGGTCCCTAACTATGGCTACACCTTC.

This sequence joins TRBV6-5 and TRBJ2-7, with D unresolved. Trimming cost V 5 bases and J 4 bases, with 12 bases left between them. This CDR3 has 13 residues. The germline gives CDR1 MNHEY, CDR2 SVGAGI. CDR3 residues: CASSRNKKYEQYF. In DNA, the CDR3 is TGTGCCAGCAGTCGCAACAAGAAATACGAGCAGTACTTC.

The CDR3 bases are TGCGCCAGCAGCTTGGGGGTAACTAGCGGGACCTACGAGCAGTACTTC. Translating it yields CASSLGVTSGTYEQYF. The rearrangement joins TRBV5-1 to TRBJ2-7, with TRBD2 matching over 10 bases. Per germline, CDR1 SGHRS and CDR2 YFSETQ. The ends lost 0 bases at V and 2 bases at J; junction bases unmatched: 5. CDR3 length: 16 amino acids.

The chain links TRBV7-3 to TRBJ1-1; D is unresolved. CDR1 SGHTA and CDR2 FQGTGA come from the germline V gene. This CDR3 is built from 13 residues. V was cut by 1 base and J by 1 base, with 4 bases left in between. The DNA for the CDR3 is TGTGCCAGCAGCTTAATACGGAACACTGAAGCTTTCTTT. It yields the protein CASSLIRNTEAFF.

This clone was counted a few times. The chain employs TRBV27 and TRBJ2-3; D call uncertain. Germline V lookup: CDR1 MNHEY, CDR2 SMNVEV (reference sequence). This CDR3 comprises 16 residues. V was cut by 3 bases and J by 0 bases, with 13 bases left in between. As DNA, the CDR3 is TGTGCCAGCAGTTTTCTTAATAGTATCAGCACAGATACGCAGTATTTT. Amino acids: CASSFLNSISTDTQYF.

This chain uses TRBV29-1 with TRBJ2-1; D remains unclear. CDR3 size: 12 residues. The V gene's germline CDR1 is SQVTM and CDR2 ANQGSEA. V was cut by 7 bases and J by 2 bases, with 9 bases left in between. The DNA of the CDR3 is TGCAGCGCAGCCGGCGCCTACAATGAGCAGTTCTTC. Translation: CSAAGAYNEQFF.

The chain carries TRBV5-1 and TRBJ2-7, with 10 bases lining up with TRBD2. The CDR3 is 16 amino acids. Per the germline V gene, CDR1 is SGHRS and CDR2 is YFSETQ. The trim removed 4 bases at V and 0 bases at J, leaving 7 bases unmatched. CDR3: CASSARGLAASYEQYF. CDR3 coding DNA: TGCGCCAGCAGCGCAAGAGGACTAGCGGCCTCCTACGAGCAGTACTTC.

This sequence joins TRBV19 and TRBJ1-2; TRBD1 is a possible D gene (5 bases). Germline V lookup: CDR1 LNHDA, CDR2 SQIVND (reference sequence). The CDR3 has 20 amino acids. The ends were cut back, 3 bases at V and 0 bases at J, with 26 bases in the middle. CDR3: CASSIRVPSTATRANYGYTF. The CDR3 nucleotides read TGTGCCAGTAGTATTAGGGTTCCGTCGACAGCGACGAGAGCTAACTATGGCTACACCTTC.

The sample holds a few counts of this clone. The rearrangement links TRBV7-2 to TRBJ2-2, with a possible D match to TRBD2 (5 bases). The CDR3 has 14 amino acids. CDR1 and CDR2 from the germline V gene are SGHTA and FQGNSA. The ends were cut back, 1 base at V and 4 bases at J, with 7 bases in the middle. The CDR3, as DNA: TGTGCCAGCAGCTTAGGACGGGGCACCGGGGAGCTGTTTTTT. Its protein is CASSLGRGTGELFF.

This rearrangement joins TRBV7-6 to TRBJ2-1; 7 nucleotides match TRBD2. Per germline, CDR1 SGHVS and CDR2 FNYEAQ. The CDR3 spans 15 residues. The J segment lost 7 bases and the V segment lost 5 bases, leaving 11 bases of the junction unmatched. CDR3 DNA: TGTGCCAGCAGCCTCACAGGACTAGATGGAAATGAGCAGTTCTTC. It is translated as CASSLTGLDGNEQFF.

The chain joins TRBV18 to TRBJ1-5; no firm D call. CDR3 length equals 13 residues. The germline CDR1 and CDR2 sequences are KGHSH and LQKENI. Trimming removed 3 bases at V and 5 bases at J, with 8 bases between. Written as DNA, the CDR3 is TGTGCCAGCTCACCGGGGTCAGATCAGCCCCAGCATTTT. Encoded protein: CASSPGSDQPQHF.

This chain uses TRBV6-5 with TRBJ1-2; D ambiguous. V was shortened by 6 bases and J by 5 bases, with 19 bases between the two germline ends. Germline CDR1 MNHEY, CDR2 SVGAGI. This CDR3 contains 15 residues. The CDR3 loop is CASRIHGSVAYGYTF. Here the CDR3 DNA reads TGTGCCAGCAGAATTCACGGCTCTGTGGCGTATGGCTACACCTTC.

The CDR3 coding sequence is TGCAGCGTCATGACAGGGGCGCAGAATTCACCCCTCCACTTT. Protein product: CSVMTGAQNSPLHF. The chain recombines TRBV29-1 with TRBJ1-6; TRBD1 matches at 8 bases. V was clipped by 6 bases and J by 7 bases; unmatched bases: 8. Germline V gene lookup returns CDR1 SQVTM and CDR2 ANQGSEA. This CDR3 is built from 14 residues.

The chain employs TRBV11-2 and TRBJ2-2; the match to TRBD1 covers 7 bases. After removal of 0 bases from V and 0 bases from J, the junction contained 7 bases not matched to a gene. Germline V gives CDR1 SGHAT, CDR2 FQNNGV. The CDR3 is 18 amino acids. The CDR3: CASSLEWDRLSNTGELFF. DNA of the CDR3: TGTGCCAGCAGCTTAGAATGGGACAGACTATCGAACACCGGGGAGCTGTTTTTT.

The genes are TRBV18 and TRBJ1-1; TRBD1 agrees at 7 bases. This CDR3 has 14 amino acids. The V and J ends lost 6 bases and 1 base, in that order; junction bases with no gene match: 5. Germline V gene sequence: CDR1 KGHSH, CDR2 LQKENI. The CDR3 reads CASSPGTENTEAFF. The CDR3 region has the DNA TGTGCCAGCTCTCCCGGGACAGAGAACACTGAAGCTTTCTTT.

The chain links TRBV19 to TRBJ1-2; TRBD1 is a possible D gene (6 bases). CDR1 and CDR2 (germline): LNHDA, SQIVND (reference sequence). This CDR3 spans 13 amino acids. CDR3 region: CATQGGGVYGYTF. The DNA of the CDR3 is TGTGCTACTCAAGGAGGGGGGGTCTATGGCTACACCTTC. Complete variable domain (other parts from reference TRBV19 and TRBJ1-2): DGGITQSPKYLFRKEGQNVTLSCEQNLNHDAMYWYRQDPGQGLRLIYYSQIVNDFQKGDIAEGYSVSREKKESFPLTVTSAQKNPTAFYLCATQGGGVYGYTFGSGTRLTVV.

This sequence joins TRBV7-2 and TRBJ1-2, with 8 bases fitting TRBD1. Trimming at V came to 4 bases and at J to 8 bases, leaving 15 bases not matched to a gene. This CDR3 region has 16 residues. The germline CDR1 and CDR2 sequences are SGHTA and FQGNSA. Here the CDR3 reads CASSSSSGTGLGGYTF. CDR3 DNA sequence: TGTGCCAGCAGCTCATCCTCCGGGACAGGTCTGGGCGGCTACACCTTC.